This T cell receptor beta chain is from a study of CD8 T cells in Susac syndrome. An input of about 0.45 to 1 ug of RNA was subjected to reverse transcription using random hexamers. TCRdb fed the immunoSEQ multiplex PCR reads into MiXCR, producing one record per CDR3 protein. The sample contains hundreds of thousands of distinct CDR3 sequences, 89% of which appear only once. The trim removed 3 bases at V and 5 bases at J, leaving 8 bases unmatched. The germline gives CDR1 SGHDN, CDR2 FVKESK. The CDR3 sequence is 16 residues long. This sequence was found in a human donor with multiple sclerosis. The sample consisted of CD8+ T cells from PBMCs. J is TRBJ2-1 and V is TRBV14; TRBD1 agrees at 9 bases. The CDR3 loop reads CASSHRLGQGNNEQFF. The CDR3 nucleotides are TGTGCCAGCAGCCACCGCTTGGGACAGGGTAACAATGAGCAGTTCTTC.